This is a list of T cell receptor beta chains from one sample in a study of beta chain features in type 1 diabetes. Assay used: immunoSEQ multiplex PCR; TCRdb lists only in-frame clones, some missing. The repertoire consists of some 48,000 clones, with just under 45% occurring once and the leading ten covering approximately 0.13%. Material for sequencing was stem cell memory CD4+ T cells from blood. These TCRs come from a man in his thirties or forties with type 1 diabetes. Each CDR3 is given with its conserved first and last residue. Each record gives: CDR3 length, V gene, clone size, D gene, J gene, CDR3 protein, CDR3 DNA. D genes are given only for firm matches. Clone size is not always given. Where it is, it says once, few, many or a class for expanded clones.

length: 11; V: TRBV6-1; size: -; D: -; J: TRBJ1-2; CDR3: CAGGEVYGYTF; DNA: TGTGCCGGCGGGGAGGTCTATGGCTACACCTTC
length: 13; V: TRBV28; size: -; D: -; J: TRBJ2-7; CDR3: CASSSSGAYEQYF; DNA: TGTGCCAGCAGCTCGTCAGGGGCCTACGAGCAGTACTTC
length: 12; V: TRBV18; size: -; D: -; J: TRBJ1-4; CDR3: CASSGGPEKLFF; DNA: TGTGCCAGCTCTGGAGGGCCCGAAAAACTGTTTTTT
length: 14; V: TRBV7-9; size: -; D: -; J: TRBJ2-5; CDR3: CASSLVQMRETQYF; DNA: TGTGCCAGCAGCTTAGTCCAGATGAGGGAGACCCAGTACTTC
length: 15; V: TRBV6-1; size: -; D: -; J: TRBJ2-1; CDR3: CASSGQFSSYNEQFF; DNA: TGTGCCAGCAGTGGACAGTTTAGCTCCTACAATGAGCAGTTCTTC
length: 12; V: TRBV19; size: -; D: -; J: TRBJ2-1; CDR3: CASSVQGNEQFF; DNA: TGTGCCAGTAGTGTCCAGGGGAATGAGCAGTTCTTC
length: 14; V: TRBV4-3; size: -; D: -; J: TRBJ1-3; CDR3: CASSQGTAGNTIYF; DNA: TGCGCCAGCAGCCAAGGGACAGCTGGAAACACCATATATTTT
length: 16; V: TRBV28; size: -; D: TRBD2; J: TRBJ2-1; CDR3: CASSLLSGRATNEQFF; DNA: TGTGCCAGCAGTTTGTTAAGCGGGAGGGCCACGAATGAGCAGTTCTTC
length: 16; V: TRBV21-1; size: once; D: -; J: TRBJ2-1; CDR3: CASSKEGGLAYNEQFF; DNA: TGTGCCAGCAGCAAAGAGGGAGGACTAGCCTACAATGAGCAGTTCTTC
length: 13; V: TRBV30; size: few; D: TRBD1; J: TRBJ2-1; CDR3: CAWTRTGGNEQFF; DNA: TGTGCCTGGACCCGTACAGGGGGCAATGAGCAGTTCTTC
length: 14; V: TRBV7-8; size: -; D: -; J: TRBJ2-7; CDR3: CASSLAAVPWEQYF; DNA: TGTGCCAGCAGCTTAGCGGCGGTCCCTTGGGAGCAGTACTTC
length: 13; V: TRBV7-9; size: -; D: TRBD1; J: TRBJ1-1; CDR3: CASRTGVNTEAFF; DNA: TGTGCCAGCAGGACAGGGGTGAACACTGAAGCTTTCTTT
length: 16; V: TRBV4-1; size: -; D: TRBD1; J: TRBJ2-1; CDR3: CASSLKAQGGFNEQFF; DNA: TGCGCCAGCAGCCTCAAGGCACAGGGGGGTTTCAATGAGCAGTTCTTC
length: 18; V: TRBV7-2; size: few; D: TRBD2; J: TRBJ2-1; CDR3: CASSLDMLGLAAYNEQFF; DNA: TGTGCCAGCAGCTTAGATATGCTCGGGCTAGCGGCCTACAATGAGCAGTTCTTC
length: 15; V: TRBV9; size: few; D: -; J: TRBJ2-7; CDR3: CASSVDSGSHYEQYF; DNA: TGTGCCAGCAGCGTAGACAGTGGGAGCCACTACGAGCAGTACTTC
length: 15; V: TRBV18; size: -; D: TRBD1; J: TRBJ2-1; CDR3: CASSPISGQDNEQFF; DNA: TGTGCCAGCTCACCAATTTCGGGACAGGACAATGAGCAGTTCTTC
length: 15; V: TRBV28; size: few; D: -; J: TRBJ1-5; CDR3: CASSFGRQTYQPQHF; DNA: TGTGCCAGCAGTTTCGGGAGACAGACATATCAGCCCCAGCATTTT
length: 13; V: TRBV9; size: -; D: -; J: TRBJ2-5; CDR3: CASSVRPGETQYF; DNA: TGTGCCAGCAGCGTAAGGCCGGGGGAGACCCAGTACTTC
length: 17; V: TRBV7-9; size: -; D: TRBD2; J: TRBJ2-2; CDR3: CASSFSGGSGNTGELFF; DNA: TGTGCCAGCAGCTTTTCTGGCGGGAGTGGGAACACCGGGGAGCTGTTTTTT
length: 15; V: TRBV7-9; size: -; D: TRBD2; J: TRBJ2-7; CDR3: CASSFRGGGSYEQYF; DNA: TGTGCCAGCAGCTTTCGGGGTGGCGGGAGTTACGAGCAGTACTTC
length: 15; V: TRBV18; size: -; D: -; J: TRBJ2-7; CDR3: CASSLRDSTSYEQYF; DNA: TGTGCCAGCTCCTTAAGGGACTCTACTTCCTACGAGCAGTACTTC
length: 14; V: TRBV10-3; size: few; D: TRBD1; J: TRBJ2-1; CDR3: CAISERTGNNEQFF; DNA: TGTGCCATCAGTGAGAGGACAGGGAACAATGAGCAGTTCTTC
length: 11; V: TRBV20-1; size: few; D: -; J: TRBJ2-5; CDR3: CSPRVQETQYF; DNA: TGCAGCCCACGGGTCCAAGAGACCCAGTACTTC
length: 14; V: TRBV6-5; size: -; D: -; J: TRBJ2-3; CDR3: CASSYSRLTDTQYF; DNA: TGTGCCAGCAGTTACTCGCGACTTACAGATACGCAGTATTTT
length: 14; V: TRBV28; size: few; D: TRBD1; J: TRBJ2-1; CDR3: CASRSDRVYNEQFF; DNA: TGTGCCAGCCGATCGGACAGGGTCTACAATGAGCAGTTCTTC
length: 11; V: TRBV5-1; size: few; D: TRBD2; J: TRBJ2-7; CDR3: CASSIAGGIYF; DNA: TGCGCCAGCAGCATAGCGGGAGGGATCTACTTC
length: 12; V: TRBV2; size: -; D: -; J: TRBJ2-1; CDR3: CASAKAGNEQFF; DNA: TGTGCCAGTGCCAAGGCAGGGAATGAGCAGTTCTTC
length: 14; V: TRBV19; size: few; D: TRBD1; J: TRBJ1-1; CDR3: CASSQDRMNTEAFF; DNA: TGTGCCAGTAGTCAGGACAGGATGAACACTGAAGCTTTCTTT
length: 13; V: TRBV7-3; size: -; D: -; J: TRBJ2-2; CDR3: CASSLGQTGELFF; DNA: TGTGCCAGCAGCTTAGGACAGACCGGGGAGCTGTTTTTT
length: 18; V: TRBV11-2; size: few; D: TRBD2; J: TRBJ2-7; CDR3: CASSFGLAGAAVAYEQYF; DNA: TGTGCCAGCAGCTTCGGACTAGCGGGAGCCGCAGTGGCCTACGAGCAGTACTTC
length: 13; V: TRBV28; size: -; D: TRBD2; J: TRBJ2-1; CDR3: CASRLAGVDEQFF; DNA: TGTGCCTCACGACTAGCGGGAGTGGATGAGCAGTTCTTC
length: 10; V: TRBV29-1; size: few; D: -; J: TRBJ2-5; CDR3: CSVERETQYF; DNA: TGCAGCGTTGAGCGGGAGACCCAGTACTTC
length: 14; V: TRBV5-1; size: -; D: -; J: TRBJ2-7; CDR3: CASSLETGLYEQYF; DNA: TGCGCCAGCAGCTTGGAGACAGGCCTCTACGAGCAGTACTTC
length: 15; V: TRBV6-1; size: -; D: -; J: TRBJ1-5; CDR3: CASGRQALPLQPQHF; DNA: TGTGCCAGTGGGAGACAGGCCCTCCCGCTTCAGCCCCAGCATTTT
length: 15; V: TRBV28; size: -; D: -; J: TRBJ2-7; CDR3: CASSFTDRLNLGQYF; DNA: TGTGCCAGCAGTTTCACCGACAGGTTGAACCTAGGGCAGTACTTC
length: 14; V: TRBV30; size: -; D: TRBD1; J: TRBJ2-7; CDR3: CAWSVLSGGSEQYF; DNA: TGTGCCTGGAGTGTACTTTCAGGGGGCTCCGAGCAGTACTTC
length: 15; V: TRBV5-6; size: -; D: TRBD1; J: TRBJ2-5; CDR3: CASSLGDRRGETQYF; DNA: TGTGCCAGCAGCTTGGGGGACAGGCGTGGAGAGACCCAGTACTTC
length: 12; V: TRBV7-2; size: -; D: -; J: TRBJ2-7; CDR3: CASSPYTYEQYF; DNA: TGTGCCAGCAGCCCATACACCTACGAGCAGTACTTC
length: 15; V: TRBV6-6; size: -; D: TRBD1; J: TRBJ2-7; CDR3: CASSYSGQGSLEQYF; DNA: TGTGCCAGCAGTTACTCGGGACAGGGATCCCTCGAGCAGTACTTC
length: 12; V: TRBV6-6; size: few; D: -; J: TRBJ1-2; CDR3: CASRTGGDSYTF; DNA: TGTGCCAGCAGGACGGGGGGTGACAGCTACACCTTC
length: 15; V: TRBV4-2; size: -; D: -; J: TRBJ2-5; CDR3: CASSRATGDQETQYF; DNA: TGTGCCAGCAGCCGAGCGACAGGAGACCAAGAGACCCAGTACTTC
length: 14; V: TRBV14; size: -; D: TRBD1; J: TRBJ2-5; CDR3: CASSQGQGTETQYF; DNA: TGTGCCAGCAGCCAAGGACAGGGGACGGAGACCCAGTACTTC
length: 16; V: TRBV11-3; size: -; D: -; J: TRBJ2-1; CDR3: CASSLGRLGLRSEQFF; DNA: TGTGCCAGCAGCTTAGGTCGGTTGGGGCTGCGGTCTGAGCAGTTCTTC
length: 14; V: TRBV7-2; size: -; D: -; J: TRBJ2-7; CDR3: CASRGGLAAYEQYF; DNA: TGTGCCAGCAGGGGGGGGCTAGCTGCCTACGAGCAGTACTTC
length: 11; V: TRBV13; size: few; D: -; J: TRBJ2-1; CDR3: CASSLVGEQFF; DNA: TGTGCCAGCAGCTTAGTCGGGGAGCAGTTCTTC
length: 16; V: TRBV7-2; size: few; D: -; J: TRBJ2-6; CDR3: CASSLAGAAGANVLTF; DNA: TGTGCCAGCAGCTTAGCGGGAGCGGCTGGGGCCAACGTCCTGACTTTC
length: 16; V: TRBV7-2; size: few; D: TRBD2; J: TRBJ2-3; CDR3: CASSGRLAGPGDTQYF; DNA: TGTGCCAGCAGCGGCAGACTAGCGGGACCAGGGGATACGCAGTATTTT